One T cell receptor beta chain is described in this entry. What it binds is unknown. Losses at the gene ends were 6 bases for V and 5 bases for J; bases not matched to a gene: 14. Per the germline V gene, CDR1 is SQVTM and CDR2 is ANQGSEA. This CDR3 has 15 amino acids. These data originate in a study of CD8+ T cells in alopecia areata. General observations from the study: Higher clonality was seen in lesional scalp than in normal scalp, especially in alopecia totalis/universalis.

RNA, once extracted, was reverse transcribed into cDNA for use as the sequencing template. Clones were sequenced by immunoSEQ multiplex PCR, and TCRdb holds only the in-frame ones, with some missing. The data contain 150,000 or so clones, about 87% of them singletons. The receptor's source is a human donor with alopecia areata. Sequenced here: CD8+ T cells sorted from blood, sampled at week 0. The chain recombines TRBV29-1 with TRBJ2-7; 9 nucleotides agree with TRBD2. CDR3 amino acids: CSVGGSSGSSHEQYF. Here the CDR3 DNA reads TGCAGCGTGGGGGGAAGTAGCGGGAGTTCCCACGAGCAGTACTTC.